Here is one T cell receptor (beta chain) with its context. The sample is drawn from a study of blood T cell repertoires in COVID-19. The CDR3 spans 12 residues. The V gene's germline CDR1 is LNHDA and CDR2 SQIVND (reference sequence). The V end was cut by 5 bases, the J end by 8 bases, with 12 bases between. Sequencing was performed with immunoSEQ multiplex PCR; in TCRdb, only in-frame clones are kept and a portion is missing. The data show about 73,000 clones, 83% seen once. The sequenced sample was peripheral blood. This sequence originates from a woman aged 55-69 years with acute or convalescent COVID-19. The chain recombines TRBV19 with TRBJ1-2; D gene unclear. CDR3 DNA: TGTGCCAGTAGTGTCTCCTGGAGCGGCTACACCTTC. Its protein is CASSVSWSGYTF.